This TCR beta chain was recorded in a study of T cells in Graves' hyperthyroidism and ophthalmopathy. TCR beta CDR3 regions were amplified from RNA transcripts. When the TCR CDR3 underwent first-round RT-PCR, the HTBI primer set was used. A single record per CDR3 protein comes from TCRdb applying MiXCR to the multiplex PCR reads. The table has 600,000 or so distinct CDR3 sequences, under 20% seen once. This clonotype was counted at least ten times. V shed 7 bases and J shed 3 bases, with 6 bases lying between them. Germline CDR1 is MDHEN and CDR2 is SYDVKM. This CDR3 is 11 amino acids long. This rearrangement joins TRBV28 to TRBJ1-1; D is ambiguous. The sequenced sample was blood. This TCR was sampled from a woman aged 25 to 39 with Graves' hyperthyroidism. CDR3 nucleotide sequence: TGTGCCAGCATCGGTTACACTGAAGCTTTCTTT. Its protein product is CASIGYTEAFF.